These T cell receptor beta chains were read from a single sample in a study of CD8 T cells in Susac syndrome. TCRdb independently ran MiXCR on the immunoSEQ multiplex PCR reads; one entry per CDR3 protein. In the table there are over 130,000 distinct CDR3 sequences, about 95% of which are singletons. Sequencing was carried out using CD4+ T cells from PBMCs. These receptor sequences come from a human donor with multiple sclerosis. Each CDR3 is given with its conserved first and last residue. D genes are given only for firm matches. Some rows have no size entry. The others give once, few or many, or a class for an expanded clone.

>TRBJ2-7|TRBV5-1|-|-
TGCGCCAGCACCGCCCACGACATGCTTCTTGGCGAGCAGTACTTC
CASTAHDMLLGEQYF
>TRBJ2-5|TRBV29-1|-|-
TGCAGCGTTGAAGTGGCTAGCAGAGAGACCCAGTACTTC
CSVEVASRETQYF
>TRBJ1-2|TRBV29-1|-|-
TGCAGCGTTGATGCTTCCAATAACTATGGCTACACCTTC
CSVDASNNYGYTF
>TRBJ2-7|TRBV6-1|-|once
TGTGCCAGCAGTGCTTCCTCCTCCGAGCAGTACTTC
CASSASSSEQYF
>TRBJ2-1|TRBV3-1|TRBD2|-
TGTGCCAGCATGGCGGGGGGGCCCTATGAGCAGTTCTTC
CASMAGGPYEQFF
>TRBJ2-7|TRBV28|TRBD2|-
TGTGCCAGCAGTTCCCCTCGGGGACTAGCCTACGAGCAGTACTTC
CASSSPRGLAYEQYF
>TRBJ1-5|TRBV28|TRBD1|-
TGTGCCAGCAGTCTAGACAGGGTCGAGCCCCAGCATTTT
CASSLDRVEPQHF
>TRBJ1-1|TRBV5-6|-|-
TGTGCCAGCAGCGACCCCCAGGGGTATGAAGCTTTCTTT
CASSDPQGYEAFF
>TRBJ1-2|TRBV27|-|-
TGTGCCAGCTGGTCAGGGCTTGGGGGTGGCTACACCTTC
CASWSGLGGGYTF
>TRBJ2-7|TRBV20-1|TRBD1|-
TGCAGTGCTGTCAACCCTCGGACAGGGAGACACTACGAGCAGTACTTC
CSAVNPRTGRHYEQYF
>TRBJ1-1|TRBV3-1|-|-
TGTGCCAGCAGCCAAGCACGAAGAAACACTGAAGCTTTCTTT
CASSQARRNTEAFF
>TRBJ1-5|TRBV28|-|-
TGTGCCAGCAGTGTAGGGCGTGGGAATCAGCCCCAGCATTTT
CASSVGRGNQPQHF
>TRBJ1-6|TRBV9|-|-
TGTGCCAGCAGCGTGGGGGGGACGTCTTCACCCCTCCACTTT
CASSVGGTSSPLHF
>TRBJ2-1|TRBV5-1|-|-
TGCGCCAGCAGCTTGGTCGGACAAACCTACAATGAGCAGTTCTTC
CASSLVGQTYNEQFF
>TRBJ2-3|TRBV4-1|-|few
TGCGCCAGCAGCCAAGGACAGAATACGCAGTATTTT
CASSQGQNTQYF
>TRBJ2-3|TRBV7-2|-|once
TGTGCCAGCAGCTTAGTCGCGGGGGCTCGAGATACGCAGTATTTT
CASSLVAGARDTQYF
>TRBJ2-7|TRBV20-1|-|-
TGCAGTGCTTACCTCGACAGAATGAGCTCCTACGAGCAGTACTTC
CSAYLDRMSSYEQYF
>TRBJ2-2|TRBV27|TRBD1|-
TGTGCCAGTTGGACAGGCCTTTTCACCGGGGAGCTGTTTTTT
CASWTGLFTGELFF
>TRBJ2-1|TRBV11-1|TRBD1|-
TGTGCCAGCAGCGCATCCACCGGGACAGGGTTCAATGAGCAGTTCTTC
CASSASTGTGFNEQFF
>TRBJ2-3|TRBV27|-|-
TGTGCCAGCAGTTTAGTATGGACCAGCACAGATACGCAGTATTTT
CASSLVWTSTDTQYF
>TRBJ1-2|TRBV20-1|-|-
TGCAGTGCTAGTTTAGGGATGGGCTACACCTTC
CSASLGMGYTF
>TRBJ2-1|TRBV24-1|TRBD2|once
TGTGCCACCAGTGACCCCACAGCGGGGGGGCCCGATGAGCAGTTCTTC
CATSDPTAGGPDEQFF
>TRBJ2-2|TRBV3-1|TRBD2|-
TGTGCCAGCAGCCTACGGCGGGGGGGAACGGCCGGGGAGCTGTTTTTT
CASSLRRGGTAGELFF
>TRBJ2-5|TRBV11-3|-|-
TGTGCCAGCAGCACCGAAGGCCGAAAAGAGACCCAGTACTTC
CASSTEGRKETQYF
>TRBJ1-1|TRBV9|-|-
TGTGCCAGCAGCGTAGGAGGACCGGCTGGACCGGGGGCGATAGCTTTCTTT
CASSVGGPAGPGAIAFF
>TRBJ1-4|TRBV23-1|TRBD1|-
TGCGCCAGCAGTCAAGAACCGGGACAGCAACTTCCCCCAACTAATGAAAAACTGTTTTTT
CASSQEPGQQLPPTNEKLFF
>TRBJ2-1|TRBV14|-|-
TGTGCCAGCAGCCAAGAACACCGAAGATACAATGAGCAGTTCTTC
CASSQEHRRYNEQFF
>TRBJ2-2|TRBV12-3/TRBV12-4|-|-
TGTGCCAGCAGTTCACAGGGATGGACCGGGGAGCTGTTTTTT
CASSSQGWTGELFF
>TRBJ1-1|TRBV5-1|-|-
TGCGCCAGCAGAACCGGGACGGCAGGGAACACTGAAGCTTTCTTT
CASRTGTAGNTEAFF
>TRBJ2-2|TRBV5-4|-|-
TGTGCCAGCAGCTTCGGTAGGAACACCGGGGAGCTGTTTTTT
CASSFGRNTGELFF
>TRBJ1-2|TRBV6-6|-|-
TGTGCCAGCAGTCCCATGAGGGTAGAGGACTATGGCTACACCTTC
CASSPMRVEDYGYTF
>TRBJ2-1|TRBV2|-|-
TGTGCCAGCATTGCCCGGGTTAGCTCCTACAATGAGCAGTTCTTC
CASIARVSSYNEQFF